This entry concerns a single T cell receptor beta chain. The antigen is not known. The read comes to an end 3 residues before the CDR3 does, leaving the germline J gene to fill in the end. Repertoires were generated with immunoSEQ multiplex PCR, while TCRdb's copy carries only in-frame clones and drops some. This table lists over 45,000 clones. Unstimulated regulatory T cells (CD4+CD25+CD127-), CD4+CD25- non-regulatory cells, CD4 and CD8 cells were FACS-sorted from thawed PBMCs. There are 15 residues in the CDR3. With V trimmed by 3 bases and J by 4 bases, 4 bases remained unmatched. Germline values: CDR1 DFQATT, CDR2 SNEGSKA (reference sequence). The sample belongs to a study of Tregs in tolerant kidney transplant recipients. Across the whole study: The nonmyeloablative bone marrow transplants came from related graft donors, with transient mixed chimerism.

General observations from the study: Findings come from small patient numbers and require larger validation.

This TCR was recovered from a human donor who received a combined kidney and bone marrow transplant. The sample consisted of CD4+ T cells from blood, taken before the transplant. The rearrangement links TRBV20-1 to TRBJ2-3; TRBD2 matches 13 bases. CDR3 DNA, as far as it was read: TGCAGTGCTAGCCGACTAGCGGGAGGCTCAGATACG. Translated: CSASRLAGGSDT. The whole CDR3 sequence is CSASRLAGGSDTQYF.